These 18 T cell receptor beta chains share one sample of origin, sequenced in a study of blood T cells in healthy people across ages. Sample-barcoded 5' priming and a J-beta primer mix drove a second PCR of roughly 7 to 11 cycles. MiXCR, applied by TCRdb to the 5' RACE reads, yields one record per CDR3 protein. The data show 1.5 million to 2 million distinct CDR3 sequences, roughly two fifths seen once. Sequencing input: blood. The origin of the receptors is a human donor in good health.

About this clonotype: The junction departs from germline at one end; a sequencing error may be responsible. V usage is TRBV13 and J usage is TRBJ2-4; maybe TRBD1 (5 bases). TRBJ2-5 matches the DNA end more closely, so the J call is doubtful. Germline CDR1 and CDR2: PRHDT and FYEKMQ (reference sequence). This CDR3 is 13 amino acids long. The CDR3 reads CAGSFNRIETQYF. CDR3 bases: TGTGCCGGCAGCTTCAACAGGATAGAGACCCAGTACTTC.

This clonotype was observed a handful of times. The rearrangement links TRBV12-3 or TRBV12-4 to TRBJ2-3, with 7 bases lining up with TRBD1. V lost 4 bases, J lost 1 base, and 8 bases stayed unmatched. The length of the CDR3 is 16 residues. Here the CDR3 reads CASSSPQGKGTDTQYF. The CDR3 DNA sequence: TGTGCCAGCAGTTCGCCACAGGGGAAGGGCACAGATACGCAGTATTTT.

The chain joins TRBV29-1 to TRBJ2-1; a possible D gene is TRBD2 (5 bases). The CDR3 consists of 15 residues. Germline loops: CDR1 SQVTM, CDR2 ANQGSEA. V was pared by 4 bases and J by 6 bases, with 19 bases between. In DNA, the CDR3 is TGCAGCGTTGTTTTTATGGCGACCGAGGGCAATGAGCAGTTCTTC. It encodes CSVVFMATEGNEQFF.

This clonotype was picked up a small number of times. J is TRBJ1-1 and V is TRBV7-2, with D possibly TRBD1 on 5 matching bases. This CDR3 contains 15 residues. Trimming took 1 base from V and 1 from J, leaving 10 bases between them. The germline CDR1 and CDR2 sequences are SGHTA and FQGNSA. Here the CDR3 DNA reads TGTGCCAGCAGCTTAGTGGCGGGACCGAACACTGAAGCTTTCTTT. Protein sequence: CASSLVAGPNTEAFF.

In the case of this clonotype: One end of the junction fails to match germline, which may point to a read error. V usage is TRBV20-1 and J usage is TRBJ1-2, with D perhaps TRBD1 (5 bases). CDR3 size: 13 residues. CDR1 is DFQATT and CDR2 is SNEGSKA in the germline V gene (reference sequence). In nucleotides, the CDR3 is TGCGGTGCTAGAGATCAGGGAGGGTATGGCTACACCTTC. Translation gives CGARDQGGYGYTF.

This clonotype was observed many times. The genes are TRBV24-1 and TRBJ2-7; D perhaps matches TRBD2 (6 bases). Germline CDR1 and CDR2: KGHDR and SFDVKD. This CDR3 has 16 amino acids. V dropped 4 bases and J dropped 2 bases, with 17 bases sitting between them. The DNA of the CDR3 is TGTGCCACCAGTGACTCCGGGACTCCAATCCCCTACGAGCAGTACTTC. Protein product: CATSDSGTPIPYEQYF.

This clonotype was counted a few times. This chain uses TRBV6-5 with TRBJ2-5; TRBD2 agrees at 12 bases. J was trimmed by 4 bases and V by 5 bases; bases with no gene match: 8. The CDR3 has 16 amino acids. Germline CDR1 is MNHEY and CDR2 is SVGAGI. This CDR3 is CASSQTSGGRPETQYF. CDR3 nucleotides: TGTGCCAGCAGTCAGACTAGCGGGGGAAGGCCAGAGACCCAGTACTTC.

V and J are TRBV10-3 and TRBJ1-1; D perhaps matches TRBD1 (5 bases). V shed 8 bases and J shed 3 bases, with 10 bases lying between them. The CDR3 totals 12 residues. Germline CDR1 reads ENHRY; CDR2 reads SYGVKD. CDR3 DNA: TGTGCCATCTCGGGGGATGACACTGAAGCTTTCTTT. It codes for CAISGDDTEAFF.

This rearrangement joins TRBV7-2 to TRBJ2-1; 11 bases map to TRBD2. This CDR3 is 16 amino acids long. With V trimmed by 1 base and J by 7 bases, 6 bases remained unmatched. CDR1 and CDR2 (germline): SGHTA, FQGNSA. The DNA for the CDR3 is TGTGCCAGCAGCTTAGATCTACTAGCGGGGGTGAATGAGCAGTTCTTC. Translation gives CASSLDLLAGVNEQFF. Combining the CDR3 with reference TRBV7-2 and TRBJ2-1 gives the whole variable domain GAGVSQSPSNKVTEKGKDVELRCDPISGHTALYWYRQSLGQGLEFLIYFQGNSAPDKSGLPSDRFSAERTGGSVSTLTIQRTQQEDSAVYLCASSLDLLAGVNEQFFGPGTRLTVL.

The chain joins TRBV15 to TRBJ2-7; perhaps TRBD2 as D (5 bases). V was cut by 3 bases and J by 2 bases, with 17 bases left in between. This CDR3 region has 16 residues. Germline CDR1 LNHNV, CDR2 YYDKDF (reference sequence). The CDR3: CATSSPSRGSAYEQYF. As DNA, the CDR3 is TGTGCCACCAGCAGCCCTTCCCGGGGATCGGCCTACGAGCAGTACTTC.

The CDR3 sequence is CASSTFSGEAFF. In DNA, the CDR3 is TGTGCCAGCAGCACATTTTCAGGAGAAGCTTTCTTT. V gene TRBV7-9 combines with J gene TRBJ1-1; D is undetermined. V was clipped by 5 bases and J by 8 bases, with 12 bases between them. Germline CDR1 is SEHNR and CDR2 is FQNEAQ (reference sequence). This CDR3 has 12 amino acids.

The chain recombines TRBV6-5 with TRBJ1-1; the match to TRBD1 covers 7 bases. CDR3 length equals 15 residues. V lost 0 bases to trimming and J lost 5 bases; unmatched junction nucleotides: 6. From germline, CDR1 is MNHEY and CDR2 SVGAGI. CDR3 coding DNA: TGTGCCAGCAGTTACTCGAAACAGGGGTCTACTGAAGCTTTCTTT. It encodes CASSYSKQGSTEAFF.

The CDR3 coding sequence is TGTGCCAGCAGTTGGACAGGGGTATTCTACAATGAGCAGTTCTTC. Its translation is CASSWTGVFYNEQFF. The chain is built from TRBV12-3 or TRBV12-4 and TRBJ2-1; 9 nucleotides line up with TRBD1. The length of the CDR3 is 15 residues. J was trimmed by 3 bases and V by 4 bases; bases with no gene match: 4.

The rearrangement joins TRBV29-1 to TRBJ1-5, with D perhaps TRBD1 (6 bases). CDR1 is SQVTM and CDR2 is ANQGSEA in the germline V gene. This CDR3 is 14 amino acids long. V dropped 7 bases and J dropped 2 bases, with 15 bases sitting between them. The CDR3 bases are TGCAGCGCGGGAGGGGGGGCTGGCAATCAGCCCCAGCATTTT. It is translated as CSAGGGAGNQPQHF.

CDR3 region: CSVKWDRGDNEQFF. The CDR3, as DNA: TGCAGCGTCAAATGGGACAGGGGCGACAATGAGCAGTTCTTC. The V and J genes are TRBV29-1 and TRBJ2-1; the match to TRBD1 covers 10 bases. Germline values: CDR1 SQVTM, CDR2 ANQGSEA. The J segment lost 5 bases and the V segment lost 6 bases, leaving 7 bases of the junction unmatched. The CDR3 is made up of 14 amino acids.

This clonotype has ten or more counts. The chain uses TRBV6-2 or TRBV6-3 and TRBJ2-1; no definite D call. CDR1 is MNHEY, CDR2 SVGEGT, per germline. This CDR3 is 12 amino acids long. V was shortened by 6 bases and J by 5 bases, with 8 bases between the two germline ends. As DNA, the CDR3 is TGTGCCAGCAGCCCTAGGGACAATGAGCAGTTCTTC. It is translated as CASSPRDNEQFF.

The genes are TRBV27 and TRBJ2-1; TRBD1 agrees at 8 bases. Germline-derived CDR1 and CDR2 are MNHEY and SMNVEV (reference sequence). V lost 3 bases, J lost 6 bases, and 4 bases stayed unmatched. This CDR3 is built from 14 residues. This CDR3 is CASSFGQGSNEQFF. The CDR3 bases are TGTGCCAGCAGTTTCGGACAGGGAAGCAATGAGCAGTTCTTC.

J is TRBJ1-2 and V is TRBV24-1; D is undetermined. CDR1 is KGHDR, CDR2 SFDVKD, per germline. CDR3 size: 14 residues. Between the trimmed V and J ends, which lost 3 bases and 2 bases, there was a span of 9 bases. CDR3 loop: CATSDPFRNYGYTF. Here the CDR3 DNA reads TGTGCCACCAGTGATCCCTTTCGAAACTATGGCTACACCTTC.